The rows below give T cell receptor beta chains drawn from one sample of a study of technical replicates of blood from a few donors. Using immunoSEQ multiplex PCR, the repertoire was profiled, and TCRdb retains in-frame clones only, with some absent. The repertoire has tens of thousands of clones, over 85% of them found once; the top ten carry approximately 0.4%. Sequencing was carried out using T cells isolated from PBMCs. The receptors shown here come from a human donor in good health. Each CDR3 is given with its conserved first and last residue. The order of the fields is CDR3 protein, CDR3 DNA, J gene, V gene, clone size, D gene. D genes are given only for firm matches. Only some rows state a clone size, as once, few, many or a class for expanded clones.

CASRVGREVFDTQYF TGTGCCAGCAGGGTAGGCAGGGAAGTTTTTGATACGCAGTATTTT TRBJ2-3 TRBV25-1 . .
CASSMGRQTQETQYF TGTGCCAGTAGTATGGGTAGACAGACCCAAGAGACCCAGTACTTC TRBJ2-5 TRBV19 once .
CAWSVYGSSEQYF TGTGCCTGGAGTGTCTACGGGAGTAGCGAGCAGTACTTC TRBJ2-7 TRBV30 . .
CASSSSTPDTQYF TGTGCCAGCAGCTCATCGACACCAGATACGCAGTATTTT TRBJ2-3 TRBV11-3 . .
CASSLIALADRHSYNEQFF TGCGCCAGCAGCCTTATCGCGCTAGCGGATCGACACTCCTACAATGAGCAGTTCTTC TRBJ2-1 TRBV4-3 . TRBD2
CASSQEGGLAANEQFF TGTGCCAGCAGCCAAGAAGGGGGACTAGCGGCTAATGAGCAGTTCTTC TRBJ2-1 TRBV4-2 . TRBD2
CASSPPRGGGTEAFF TGTGCCAGCAGCCCCCCTCGGGGCGGGGGCACTGAAGCTTTCTTT TRBJ1-1 TRBV9 . .
CSVVGQGDWGTEAFF TGCAGCGTTGTAGGACAGGGGGACTGGGGCACTGAAGCTTTCTTT TRBJ1-1 TRBV29-1 . TRBD1
CASRRGGAISNQPQHF TGTGCCAGCAGAAGAGGGGGCGCAATTAGCAATCAGCCCCAGCATTTT TRBJ1-5 TRBV27 . TRBD1
CASSIDLGLGTSEQYF TGTGCCAGTAGTATAGATTTGGGACTAGGAACGAGCGAGCAGTACTTC TRBJ2-7 TRBV19 few TRBD2
CASSYQGAEQYF TGTGCCAGCAGTTATCAGGGGGCCGAGCAGTACTTC TRBJ2-7 TRBV6-5 . TRBD1
CSVKTRDTLLNTGELFF TGCAGCGTTAAAACCAGGGACACATTACTGAACACCGGGGAGCTGTTTTTT TRBJ2-2 TRBV29-1 . .
CASSLDGVEDTEAFF TGTGCCAGCAGTTTAGACGGGGTCGAGGACACTGAAGCTTTCTTT TRBJ1-1 TRBV27 once .
CASALGAGVTDTQYF TGTGCCAGCGCACTAGGGGCGGGAGTTACAGATACGCAGTATTTT TRBJ2-3 TRBV11-2 . TRBD2
CAGQGSYTF TGTGCCGGACAAGGGAGCTACACCTTC TRBJ1-2 TRBV19 . .
CASSLPGLTYGYTF TGTGCCAGCAGCTTACCGGGACTGACCTATGGCTACACCTTC TRBJ1-2 TRBV7-2 . .
CASSPLGLAGGSGELFF TGTGCCAGCAGCCCACTGGGACTAGCGGGAGGGTCCGGGGAGCTGTTTTTT TRBJ2-2 TRBV7-3 . TRBD2
CASSLDGRRDNEQFF TGTGCCAGCAGCTTGGACGGGAGGAGGGACAATGAGCAGTTCTTC TRBJ2-1 TRBV5-4 . TRBD2
CASSVTGGSGELFF TGTGCCAGCAGCGTCACAGGGGGCTCCGGGGAGCTGTTTTTT TRBJ2-2 TRBV9 . TRBD1
CASSRDRERQPQHF TGTGCCAGCAGCCGTGACAGGGAAAGACAGCCCCAGCATTTT TRBJ1-5 TRBV28 . TRBD1
CASSLALSGRNNNEQFF TGTGCCAGCAGCTTAGCGCTGAGCGGGAGGAATAACAATGAGCAGTTCTTC TRBJ2-1 TRBV7-2 . TRBD2
CASSTRTSGTYEQYF TGTGCCAGCAGCACCCGGACTAGCGGAACCTACGAGCAGTACTTC TRBJ2-7 TRBV11-2 . TRBD2
CASSVLTGELFF TGTGCCAGCAGCGTCCTTACCGGGGAGCTGTTTTTT TRBJ2-2 TRBV9 . .
CASSYSIGGQRGYTF TGTGCCAGCAGTTACTCCATAGGGGGACAGCGTGGCTACACCTTC TRBJ1-2 TRBV6-5 . TRBD1
CAISLAGEPYEQYF TGTGCCATCAGTCTAGCGGGAGAGCCATACGAGCAGTACTTC TRBJ2-7 TRBV10-3 . TRBD2
CASSIWQGGYTF TGTGCCAGTAGTATTTGGCAGGGTGGCTACACCTTC TRBJ1-2 TRBV19 . .
CASSLGLAASYEQYF TGTGCCAGCAGCTTAGGACTAGCGGCATCTTACGAGCAGTACTTC TRBJ2-7 TRBV7-8 . TRBD2